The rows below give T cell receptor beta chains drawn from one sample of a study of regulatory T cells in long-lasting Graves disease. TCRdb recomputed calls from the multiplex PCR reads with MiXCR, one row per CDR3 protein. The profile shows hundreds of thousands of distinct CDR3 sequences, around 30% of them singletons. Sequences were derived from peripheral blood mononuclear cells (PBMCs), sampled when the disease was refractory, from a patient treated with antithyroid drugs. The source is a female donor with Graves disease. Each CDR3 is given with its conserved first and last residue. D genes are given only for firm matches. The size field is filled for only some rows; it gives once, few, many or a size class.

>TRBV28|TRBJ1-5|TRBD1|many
TGTGCCAGCAGTTTATTAGGCGGGACAGACCAGCCCCAGCATTTT
CASSLLGGTDQPQHF
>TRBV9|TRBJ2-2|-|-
TGTGCCAGCAGTCCTATACCCACCGGGGAGCTGTTTTTT
CASSPIPTGELFF
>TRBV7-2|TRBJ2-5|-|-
TGTGCCAGCAGCTCTTCGAGAGCGGGCTACCAAGAGACCCAGTACTTC
CASSSSRAGYQETQYF
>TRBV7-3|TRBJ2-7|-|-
TGTGCCAGCAGCCCAAAAGGGGTGGGACTTTTTCCCTACGAGCAGTACTTC
CASSPKGVGLFPYEQYF
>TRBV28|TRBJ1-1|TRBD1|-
TGTGCCAGCAGTTTCCGACAGGGTCAAACTGAAGCTTTCTTT
CASSFRQGQTEAFF
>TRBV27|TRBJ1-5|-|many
TGTGCCAGCAGTTTGCGGGGAGGTCAGCCCCAGCATTTT
CASSLRGGQPQHF
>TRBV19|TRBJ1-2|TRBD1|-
TGTGCCAGTAGTCAAGCTCAGGGGGCCTATGGCTACACCTTC
CASSQAQGAYGYTF
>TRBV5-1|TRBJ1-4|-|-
TGCGCCAGCAGCTTTCCAGGGGAGGAAAAACTGTTTTTT
CASSFPGEEKLFF
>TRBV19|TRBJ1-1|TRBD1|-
TGTGCCATTCGGACAGGGCGGCACACTGAAGCTTTCTTT
CAIRTGRHTEAFF
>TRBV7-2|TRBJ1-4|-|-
TGTGCCAGCAGCTCCTATCCAGGGGTTGGCGAAAAACTGTTTTTT
CASSSYPGVGEKLFF
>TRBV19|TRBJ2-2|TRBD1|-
TGTGCCAGTAGTCCACACCTGAGGACAGGGGTCCCCACCGGGGAGCTGTTTTTT
CASSPHLRTGVPTGELFF
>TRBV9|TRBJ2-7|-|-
TGTGCCAGCAGCACTCAAACAGGGCCCGGCGAGCAGTACTTC
CASSTQTGPGEQYF
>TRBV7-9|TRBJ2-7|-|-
TGTGCCAGCAGCTCCCGGTACAGGGACTACGAGCAGTACTTC
CASSSRYRDYEQYF
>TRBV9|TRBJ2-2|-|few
TGTGCCAGCAGCATTACCGGGACCTCCGTCGCCGGGGAGCTGTTTTTT
CASSITGTSVAGELFF